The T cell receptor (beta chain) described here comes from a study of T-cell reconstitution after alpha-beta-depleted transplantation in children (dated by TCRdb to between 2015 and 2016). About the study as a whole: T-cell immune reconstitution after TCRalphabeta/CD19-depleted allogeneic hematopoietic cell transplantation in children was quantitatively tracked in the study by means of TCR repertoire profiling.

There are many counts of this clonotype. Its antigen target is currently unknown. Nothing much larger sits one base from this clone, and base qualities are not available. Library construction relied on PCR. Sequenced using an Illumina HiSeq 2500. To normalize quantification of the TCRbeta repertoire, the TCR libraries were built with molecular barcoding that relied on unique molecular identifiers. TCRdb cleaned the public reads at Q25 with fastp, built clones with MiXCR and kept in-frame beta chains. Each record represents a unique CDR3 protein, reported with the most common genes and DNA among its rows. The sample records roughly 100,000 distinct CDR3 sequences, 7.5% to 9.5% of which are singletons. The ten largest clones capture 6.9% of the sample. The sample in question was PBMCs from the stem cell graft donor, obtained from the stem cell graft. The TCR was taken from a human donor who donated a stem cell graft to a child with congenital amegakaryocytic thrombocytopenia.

Here is the DNA: TGTGCCAGCAGCCCGGGACAGGTAGCCAAAAACATTCAGTACTTC. It translates to CASSPGQVAKNIQYF. The sequence joins TRBV7-2 to TRBJ2-4; TRBD1 agrees with 8 junctional bases. The CDR3 runs 15 residues from the cysteine to the phenylalanine. This entry keeps only the CDR3 DNA: 45 bases, framed from base 1. From a lookup of the germline V gene, CDR1 and CDR2 are SGHTA and FQGNSA. Here V drops 5 bases and J drops 0 bases, and the junction holds 3 bases not matched to any gene.